Detailed here is one T cell receptor beta chain. These data belong to a study of blood T cell repertoires in COVID-19. V gave up 4 bases and J gave up 4 bases; unmatched junction bases: 7. Germline loops: CDR1 SGHTS, CDR2 YDEGEE. The CDR3 totals 15 residues. Repertoires were generated with immunoSEQ multiplex PCR, while TCRdb's copy carries only in-frame clones and drops some. The sample holds about 220,000 clones; under 90% are singletons and the top ten take 15% to 20%. Sequenced input: peripheral blood. This clonotype originated in a man aged 25 to 40 with active or convalescent COVID-19. The chain uses TRBV5-8 and TRBJ2-1; the match to TRBD2 covers 8 bases. CDR3 DNA: TGTGCCAGCAGCAGCGCTAGCGGGTGGTACAATGAGCAGTTCTTC. Amino acid sequence: CASSSASGWYNEQFF.